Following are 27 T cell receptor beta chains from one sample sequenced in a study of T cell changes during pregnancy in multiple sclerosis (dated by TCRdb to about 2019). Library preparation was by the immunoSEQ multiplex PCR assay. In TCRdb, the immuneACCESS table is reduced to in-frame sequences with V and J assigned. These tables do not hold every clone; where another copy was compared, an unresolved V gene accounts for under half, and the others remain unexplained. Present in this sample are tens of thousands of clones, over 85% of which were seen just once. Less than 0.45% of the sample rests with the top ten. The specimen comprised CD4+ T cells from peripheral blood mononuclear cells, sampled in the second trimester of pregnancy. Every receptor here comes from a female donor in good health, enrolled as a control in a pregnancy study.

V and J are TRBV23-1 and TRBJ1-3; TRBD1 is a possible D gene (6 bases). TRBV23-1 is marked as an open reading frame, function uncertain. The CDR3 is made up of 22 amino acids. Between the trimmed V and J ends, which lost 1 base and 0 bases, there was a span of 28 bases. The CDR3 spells CASSQLGPPRGFSHFSGNTIYF. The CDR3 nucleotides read TGCGCCAGCAGTCAATTGGGGCCCCCCAGGGGTTTTTCCCATTTCTCTGGAAACACCATATATTTT.

The DNA of the CDR3 is TGTGCCAGCAGTCTTCTAGCCGGGACAGGGGTCGTCTATGGCTACACCTTC. The encoded protein is CASSLLAGTGVVYGYTF. The V and J genes are TRBV27 and TRBJ1-2; 10 bases are a match to TRBD1. The CDR3 sequence is 17 residues long. Trimming at V came to 5 bases and at J to 4 bases, leaving 13 bases not matched to a gene. CDR1 and CDR2 from the germline V gene are MNHEY and SMNVEV (reference sequence).

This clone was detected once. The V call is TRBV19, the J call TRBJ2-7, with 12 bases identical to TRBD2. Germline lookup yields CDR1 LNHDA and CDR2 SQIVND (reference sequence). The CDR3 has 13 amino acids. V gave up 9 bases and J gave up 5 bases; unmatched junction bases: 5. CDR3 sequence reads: CARGTSGCNEQYF. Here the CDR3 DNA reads TGTGCCAGGGGGACTAGCGGGTGCAACGAGCAGTACTTC.

The CDR3 loop reads CASSQVSGGEQYF. CDR3 nucleotides: TGTGCCAGCAGCCAAGTATCCGGGGGCGAGCAGTACTTC. The rearrangement joins TRBV14 to TRBJ2-7; D is perhaps TRBD2 (6 bases). The V end lost 1 base, the J end lost 6 bases, and 10 bases lay between the germline ends. CDR3 length: 13 amino acids. From germline, CDR1 is SGHDN and CDR2 FVKESK. Supplemented by reference TRBV14 and TRBJ2-7, the full variable domain reads EAGVTQFPSHSVIEKGQTVTLRCDPISGHDNLYWYRRVMGKEIKFLLHFVKESKQDESGMPNNRFLAERTGGTYSTLKVQPAELEDSGVYFCASSQVSGGEQYFGPGTRLTVT.

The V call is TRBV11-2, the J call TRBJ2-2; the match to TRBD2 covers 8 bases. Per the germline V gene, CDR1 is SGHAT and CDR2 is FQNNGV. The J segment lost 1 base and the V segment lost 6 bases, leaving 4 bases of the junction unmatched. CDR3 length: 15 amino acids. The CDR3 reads CASRQTSGNTGELFF. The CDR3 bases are TGTGCCAGCAGACAAACTAGCGGGAACACCGGGGAGCTGTTTTTT.

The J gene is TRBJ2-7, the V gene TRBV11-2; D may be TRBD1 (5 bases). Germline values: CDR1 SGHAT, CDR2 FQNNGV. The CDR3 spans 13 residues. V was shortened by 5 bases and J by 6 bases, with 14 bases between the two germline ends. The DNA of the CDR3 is TGTGCCAGCAGCCCGCTAGACAGCACCGAGCAGTACTTC. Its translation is CASSPLDSTEQYF.

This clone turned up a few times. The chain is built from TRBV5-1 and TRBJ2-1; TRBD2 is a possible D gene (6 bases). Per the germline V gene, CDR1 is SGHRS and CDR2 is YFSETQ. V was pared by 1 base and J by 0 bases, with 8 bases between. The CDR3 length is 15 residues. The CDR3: CASSLLRDSYNEQFF. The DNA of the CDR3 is TGCGCCAGCAGCTTGTTGCGGGACTCCTACAATGAGCAGTTCTTC.

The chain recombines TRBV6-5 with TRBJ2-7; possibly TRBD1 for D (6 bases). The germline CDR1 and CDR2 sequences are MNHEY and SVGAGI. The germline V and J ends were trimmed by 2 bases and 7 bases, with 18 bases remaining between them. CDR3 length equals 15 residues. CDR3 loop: CASSYDGGVSWEQYF. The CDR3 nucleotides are TGTGCCAGCAGTTACGATGGGGGCGTTTCGTGGGAGCAGTACTTC.

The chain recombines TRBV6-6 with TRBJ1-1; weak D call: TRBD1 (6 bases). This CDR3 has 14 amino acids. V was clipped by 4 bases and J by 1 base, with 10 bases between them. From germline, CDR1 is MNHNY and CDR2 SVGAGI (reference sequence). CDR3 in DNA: TGTGCCAGCAGTTCCCCGACAGGGAACACTGAAGCTTTCTTT. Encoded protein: CASSSPTGNTEAFF.

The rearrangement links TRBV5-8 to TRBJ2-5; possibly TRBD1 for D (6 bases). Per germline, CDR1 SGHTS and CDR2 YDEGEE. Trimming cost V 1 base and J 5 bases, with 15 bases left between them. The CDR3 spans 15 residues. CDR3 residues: CASSLHGTTPETQYF. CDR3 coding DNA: TGTGCCAGCAGCTTGCACGGGACAACCCCGGAGACCCAGTACTTC.

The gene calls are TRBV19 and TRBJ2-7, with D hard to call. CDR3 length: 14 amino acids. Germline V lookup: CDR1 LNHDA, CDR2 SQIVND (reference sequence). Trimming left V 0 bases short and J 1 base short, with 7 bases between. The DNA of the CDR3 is TGTGCCAGTAGTATAGACCCTTCTTCCTACGAGCAGTACTTC. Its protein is CASSIDPSSYEQYF.

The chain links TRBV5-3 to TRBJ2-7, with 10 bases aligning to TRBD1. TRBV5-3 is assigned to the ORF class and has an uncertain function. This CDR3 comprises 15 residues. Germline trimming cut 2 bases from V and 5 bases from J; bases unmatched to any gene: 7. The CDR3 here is CARSFPGTGVHEQYF. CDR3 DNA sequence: TGTGCCAGAAGCTTTCCCGGGACAGGGGTACACGAGCAGTACTTC.

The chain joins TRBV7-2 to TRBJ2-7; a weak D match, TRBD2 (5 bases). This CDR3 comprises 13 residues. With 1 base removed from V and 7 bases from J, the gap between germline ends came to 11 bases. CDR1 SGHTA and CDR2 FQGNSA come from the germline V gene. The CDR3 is CASSLDSGIEQYF. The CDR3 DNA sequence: TGTGCCAGCAGCTTAGATTCGGGAATTGAGCAGTACTTC.

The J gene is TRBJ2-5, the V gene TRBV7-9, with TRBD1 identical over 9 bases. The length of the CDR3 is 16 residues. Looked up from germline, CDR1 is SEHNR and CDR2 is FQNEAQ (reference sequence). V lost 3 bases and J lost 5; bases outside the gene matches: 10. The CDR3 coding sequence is TGTGCCAGCAGCTTTCTAAGGACAGGGGAGGGGGAGACCCAGTACTTC. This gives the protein CASSFLRTGEGETQYF.

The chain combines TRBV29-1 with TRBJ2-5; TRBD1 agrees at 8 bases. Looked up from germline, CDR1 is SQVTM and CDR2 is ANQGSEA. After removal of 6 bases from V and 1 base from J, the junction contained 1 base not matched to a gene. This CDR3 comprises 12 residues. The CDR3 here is CSVGQGQETQYF. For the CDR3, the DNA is TGCAGCGTAGGACAGGGCCAAGAGACCCAGTACTTC.

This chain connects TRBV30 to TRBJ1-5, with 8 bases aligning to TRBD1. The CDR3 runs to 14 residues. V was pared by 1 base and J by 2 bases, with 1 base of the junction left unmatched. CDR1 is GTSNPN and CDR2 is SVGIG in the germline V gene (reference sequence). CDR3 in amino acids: CAWSGTGRNQPQHF. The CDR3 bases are TGTGCCTGGAGTGGGACAGGGCGCAATCAGCCCCAGCATTTT.

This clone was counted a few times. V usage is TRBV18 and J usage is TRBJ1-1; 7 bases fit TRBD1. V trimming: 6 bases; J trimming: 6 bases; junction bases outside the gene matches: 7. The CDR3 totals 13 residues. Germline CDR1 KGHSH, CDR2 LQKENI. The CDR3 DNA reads TGTGCCAGCTCTCGCTGGGACAGACCTGAAGCTTTCTTT. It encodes CASSRWDRPEAFF.

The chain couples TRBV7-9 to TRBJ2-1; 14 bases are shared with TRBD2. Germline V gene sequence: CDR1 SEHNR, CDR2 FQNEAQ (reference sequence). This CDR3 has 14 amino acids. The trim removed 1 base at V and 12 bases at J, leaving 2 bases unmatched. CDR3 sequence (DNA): TGTGCCAGCAGCTTAGTTGGACTAGCGGGAGGGCAGTTCTTC. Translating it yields CASSLVGLAGGQFF. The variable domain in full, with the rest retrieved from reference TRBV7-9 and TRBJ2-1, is DTGVSQNPRHKITKRGQNVTFRCDPISEHNRLYWYRQTLGQGPEFLTYFQNEAQLEKSRLLSDRFSAERPKGSFSTLEIQRTEQGDSAMYLCASSLVGLAGGQFFGPGTRLTVL.

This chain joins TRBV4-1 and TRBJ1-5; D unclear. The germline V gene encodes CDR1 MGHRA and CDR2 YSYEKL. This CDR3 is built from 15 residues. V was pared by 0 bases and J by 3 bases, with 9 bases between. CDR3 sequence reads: CASSQDYSFNQPQHF. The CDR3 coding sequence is TGCGCCAGCAGCCAAGATTACAGCTTCAATCAGCCCCAGCATTTT.

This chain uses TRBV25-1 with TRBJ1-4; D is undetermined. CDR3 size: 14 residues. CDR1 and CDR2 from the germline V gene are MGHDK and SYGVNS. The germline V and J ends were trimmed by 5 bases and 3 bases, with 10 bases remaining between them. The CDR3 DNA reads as TGTGCCAGCAGTTCCTCCCCGGCTAATGAAAAACTGTTTTTT. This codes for CASSSSPANEKLFF.

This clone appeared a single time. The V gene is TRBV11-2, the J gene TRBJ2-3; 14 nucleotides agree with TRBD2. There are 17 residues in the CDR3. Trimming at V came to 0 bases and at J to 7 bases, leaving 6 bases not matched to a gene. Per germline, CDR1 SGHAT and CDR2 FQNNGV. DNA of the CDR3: TGTGCCAGCAGCTTAGAGGGACTAGCGGGGGATGGGAATACGCAGTATTTT. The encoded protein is CASSLEGLAGDGNTQYF.

CDR3 nucleotides: TGTGCCAGCAGCACCCTTCACGCGGCCCGGGGGGAGCAGTACTTC. Translating gives CASSTLHAARGEQYF. V and J are TRBV11-2 and TRBJ2-7; D is possibly TRBD2 (6 bases). The CDR3 totals 15 residues. With 5 bases removed from V and 7 bases from J, the gap between germline ends came to 21 bases. Germline assignment: CDR1 SGHAT and CDR2 FQNNGV.

The CDR3, as DNA: TGTGCCATCAGTGAGTCCCGGGATACGCAGTATTTT. It codes for CAISESRDTQYF. This chain joins TRBV10-3 and TRBJ2-3; no clear D. The germline CDR1 and CDR2 sequences are ENHRY and SYGVKD. The CDR3 has 12 amino acids. Between the trimmed V and J ends, which lost 0 bases and 6 bases, there was a span of 4 bases.

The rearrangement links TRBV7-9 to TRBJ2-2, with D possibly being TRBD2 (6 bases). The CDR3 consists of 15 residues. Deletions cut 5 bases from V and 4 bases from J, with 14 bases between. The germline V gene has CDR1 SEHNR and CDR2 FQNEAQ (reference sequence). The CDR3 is CASSGAEGFTGELFF. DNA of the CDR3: TGTGCCAGCAGCGGGGCGGAGGGTTTCACCGGGGAGCTGTTTTTT.

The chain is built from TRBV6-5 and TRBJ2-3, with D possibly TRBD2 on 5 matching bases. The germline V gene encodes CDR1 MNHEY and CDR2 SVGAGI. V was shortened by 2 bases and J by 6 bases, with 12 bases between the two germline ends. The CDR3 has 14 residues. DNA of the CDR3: TGTGCCAGCAGTTACAAGGGAGAGGAGGATACGCAGTATTTT. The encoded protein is CASSYKGEEDTQYF.

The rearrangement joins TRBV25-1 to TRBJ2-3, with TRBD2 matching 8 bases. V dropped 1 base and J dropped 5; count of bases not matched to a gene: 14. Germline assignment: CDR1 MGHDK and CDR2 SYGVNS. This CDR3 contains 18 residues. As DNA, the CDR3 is TGTGCCAGCAGTGAATTAGGACTGGGCGGGAGGACTGGAGATACGCAGTATTTT. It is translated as CASSELGLGGRTGDTQYF.

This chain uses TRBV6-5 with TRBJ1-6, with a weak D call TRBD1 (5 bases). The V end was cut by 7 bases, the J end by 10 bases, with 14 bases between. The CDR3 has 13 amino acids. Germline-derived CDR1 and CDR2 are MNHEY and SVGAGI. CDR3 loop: CASTRQPGSPLHF. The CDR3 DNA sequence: TGTGCCAGCACTAGACAGCCTGGCTCACCCCTCCACTTT.